This T cell receptor beta chain is from a study of response to subunit inactivated influenza vaccine. The junction had 6 bases not matched to a gene; V was cut back by 1 base and J by 4 bases. The CDR3 runs to 16 residues. Per the germline V gene, CDR1 is SGHVS and CDR2 is FQNEAQ. Each CDR3 protein gets one entry after TCRdb re-called the RT-PCR reads with MiXCR. The table lists 600,000 to 850,000 distinct CDR3 sequences, 14% of them singletons. The specimen comprised PBMCs from blood, sampled approximately 15 days before vaccination. This chain joins TRBV7-8 and TRBJ2-3; 9 bases are a match to TRBD2. The source is a man aged 45 to 65 who received an inactivated influenza vaccine. DNA for the CDR3: TGTGCCAGCAGCTTAGTGGCGGGGGGGCTGGCAGATACGCAGTATTTT. Amino acids: CASSLVAGGLADTQYF.